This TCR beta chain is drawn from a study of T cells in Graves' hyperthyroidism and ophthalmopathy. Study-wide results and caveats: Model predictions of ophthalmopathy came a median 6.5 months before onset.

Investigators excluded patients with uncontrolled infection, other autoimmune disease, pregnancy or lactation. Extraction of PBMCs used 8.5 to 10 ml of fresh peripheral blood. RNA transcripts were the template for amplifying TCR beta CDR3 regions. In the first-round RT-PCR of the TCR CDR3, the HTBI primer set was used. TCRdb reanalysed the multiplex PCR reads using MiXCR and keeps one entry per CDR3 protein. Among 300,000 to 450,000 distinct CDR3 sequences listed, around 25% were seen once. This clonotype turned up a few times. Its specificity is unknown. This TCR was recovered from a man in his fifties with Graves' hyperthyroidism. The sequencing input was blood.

CDR3 sequence reads: CASSVRDTLDTIYF. CDR3 DNA: TGTGCCAGCAGTGTTCGGGACACCCTGGACACCATATATTTT. V and J are TRBV6-1 and TRBJ1-3; maybe TRBD1 (6 bases). Trimming shortened V by 4 bases and J by 8 bases, and 15 bases separated the two germline ends. Germline CDR1 and CDR2: MNHNS and SASEGT. This CDR3 is built from 14 residues.